This T cell receptor (beta chain) is from a study of monozygotic twins with inflammatory bowel disease (dated by TCRdb to the late 2010s). As for the study more broadly: A total of some 30 monozygotic twin pairs were included in the full study, comprising nine German pairs (four IBD-concordant, five IBD-discordant) and 19 IBD-discordant Danish pairs. Each individual had, on average, about 151 000 unique TCRalpha sequences and 181 000 unique TCRbeta sequences available for analysis. Within discordant pairs, disease-associated traits were sought mainly by comparing IBD patients with their genetically identical healthy co-twins. Study-level results and caveats: Compared with healthy twins, IBD patients had fewer clonotypes in common with other individuals, a difference most pronounced in patients showing signs of disease activity. Distinction between different T cell subtypes could not be achieved in the analysis. A decrease in TCRbeta repertoire diversity, as measured by inverse Simpson index, was observed in IBD patients compared with their healthy co-twins. Repertoire similarity did not differ between concordant and discordant twins, which could be due to limited statistical power. No single strong signal or clonotype linked to IBD turned up in the results, so the idea that one exists was not supported. Differing immunosuppressive treatments among patients may have added background noise and inter-individual variability to the repertoires.

The CDR3 contains 12 residues, cysteine and phenylalanine counted. The entry carries no DNA sequence. The germline V gene (reference sequence) gives CDR1 as DFQATT and CDR2 as SNEGSKA. Library method: 5' RACE. The input for every TCR library was around 3,600 ng of total RNA. For each sample, cDNA was synthesized in eight separate reactions using SMARTScribe reverse transcriptase. During cDNA synthesis, unique molecular identifiers containing a 6-nucleotide sample barcode were introduced by template switching. Amplification of TCRalpha and TCRbeta cDNA involved two nested PCRs of 16 and 9 cycles, and each PCR was followed by bead purification. Before amplification, the cDNA was treated with uracil DNA-glycosylase and purified using the QIAquick PCR purification kit. The second PCR added Illumina TruSeq-compatible adapters along with sample-specific barcodes. TapeStation and Qubit were used to check library quality and concentration, and 4.5 to 6 ng of each library was pooled. Sequencing of the pooled libraries was done on an Illumina HiSeq2500 single-index Rapid Run using custom sequencing primers and 2 x 100 bp reads. The study's own analysis went as follows. PCR and sequencing errors were corrected by UMI-based consensus assembly using MiGEC version 1.2.6. MiXCR version 2.1.1 was used for V(D)J alignment, clonotype assembly and CDR3 extraction. Normalisation of gene usage, clonotype sharing and MAIT/NKT TCR abundance was achieved by analysing the top 1000, 10 000 and 20 000 clonotypes per sample. Diversity was computed as the inverse Simpson index with the vegan R package after downsampling to 27 000 UMIs. Statistical testing used paired Mann-Whitney U tests on the discordant twin pairs and applied Benjamini-Hochberg correction for multiple testing. TCRdb reanalyzed the reads, keeping one entry per CDR3 protein sequence and omitting DNA. These V and J calls derive from TCRdb rather than the authors' analysis. For this sample, the table gives 90,000 to 110,000 distinct CDR3 sequences. The top ten clonotypes cover 12% of the sample.

From each donor, a roughly 2.6 ml peripheral blood sample was collected into PAXgene tubes and stored at -80 degrees C. Without T cell sorting, total RNA was isolated from whole blood using the PAXgene blood miRNA kit on an automated QIAcube. Peripheral blood from monozygotic twin pairs who were concordant or discordant for inflammatory bowel disease underwent deep TCRalpha and TCRbeta repertoire profiling using unique molecular barcoding. Smoking habits were recorded for all twin pairs, and each individual was classified as a current, former or never smoker. With regard to this clonotype: The antigen it binds to is not known.

This sequence originates from a human donor with ulcerative colitis or Crohn's disease, or a healthy co-twin of an affected twin (not recorded which). The V gene is TRBV20-1 and the J gene is TRBJ2-7. The sequenced sample consisted of blood. The CDR3 sequence is CSAQRGFNEQYF.